The 17 T cell receptor beta chains below all came from one sample that was sequenced in a study of cytomegalovirus exposure and HLA in healthy donors. The PCR ran on 60 Vbeta and 13 Jbeta primers. The table came from immunoSEQ multiplex PCR; TCRdb's copy has only in-frame clones and leaves some out. The sample lists around 140,000 clones; roughly two thirds were seen once. Sequencing input: PBMCs. These TCRs come from a male donor in good health and CMV-seronegative.

V usage is TRBV5-6 and J usage is TRBJ1-5; D gene unclear. The CDR3 loop spans 13 amino acids. V shed 5 bases and J shed 3 bases, with 9 bases lying between them. Per the germline V gene, CDR1 is SGHDT and CDR2 is YYEEEE. In nucleotides, the CDR3 is TGTGCCAGCAGTCCCGGAGACAATCAGCCCCAGCATTTT. This codes for CASSPGDNQPQHF.

V gene TRBV19 combines with J gene TRBJ2-7; no definite D call. The CDR3 spans 13 residues. Germline assignment: CDR1 LNHDA and CDR2 SQIVND (reference sequence). Trimming cost V 1 base and J 4 bases, with 8 bases left between them. The CDR3 DNA follows: TGTGCCAGTAGTATAGCACGGTCATACGAGCAGTACTTC. This encodes CASSIARSYEQYF. Filled out from reference TRBV19 and TRBJ2-7, the complete variable domain reads DGGITQSPKYLFRKEGQNVTLSCEQNLNHDAMYWYRQDPGQGLRLIYYSQIVNDFQKGDIAEGYSVSREKKESFPLTVTSAQKNPTAFYLCASSIARSYEQYFGPGTRLTVT.

As concerns this clone: Sequence at one end of the junction differs from germline and may be a read error. DNA for the CDR3: TGTTCCAGCAGCTTAGCTGGGACAGGGTACGAGCAGTACTTC. Protein product: CSSSLAGTGYEQYF. The chain links TRBV7-9 to TRBJ2-7, with 9 bases matching TRBD1. Germline loops: CDR1 SEHNR, CDR2 FQNEAQ (reference sequence). This CDR3 comprises 14 residues.

CDR3 DNA: TGTGCCTGGACCACCGGACAGGAAGCTTTCTTT. Translating it yields CAWTTGQEAFF. This chain joins TRBV30 and TRBJ1-1; the D gene is possibly TRBD1 (6 bases). The V end was cut by 4 bases, the J end by 8 bases, with 11 bases between. This CDR3 has 11 residues. Germline CDR1 reads GTSNPN; CDR2 reads SVGIG (reference sequence).

The V gene is TRBV29-1, the J gene TRBJ1-1; no clear D gene. Trimming stripped 6 bases from V and 4 bases from J, with 6 bases between. The CDR3 runs to 10 residues. Germline V gives CDR1 SQVTM, CDR2 ANQGSEA. The CDR3 DNA follows: TGCAGCGTCCTTCTCACTGAAGCTTTCTTT. This encodes CSVLLTEAFF.

V usage is TRBV19 and J usage is TRBJ2-2; possibly TRBD1 for D (5 bases). The V and J ends lost 3 bases and 7 bases respectively, with 9 bases between them. CDR1 and CDR2 from the germline V gene are LNHDA and SQIVND (reference sequence). The CDR3 covers 13 residues. As DNA, the CDR3 is TGTGCCAGTAGTATGGACAATGGCGGGGAGCTGTTTTTT. This gives the protein CASSMDNGGELFF.

This clone was seen more than once but under ten times. The CDR3, as DNA: TGCGCCAGCAGCCATGGGTCGGCTCTAGCGGAAGATACGCAGTATTTT. It specifies CASSHGSALAEDTQYF. The chain links TRBV5-1 to TRBJ2-3, with TRBD2 matching over 7 bases. The CDR3 is 16 residues long. Germline lookup yields CDR1 SGHRS and CDR2 YFSETQ. J lost 5 bases, V lost 4 bases, and 13 bases had no gene match.

V is TRBV6-1 and J is TRBJ1-1, with 7 bases identical to TRBD1. V lost 5 bases to trimming and J lost 1 base; unmatched junction nucleotides: 7. Germline CDR1 MNHNS, CDR2 SASEGT. The CDR3 runs to 15 residues. CDR3 amino acids: CASSFTGAANTEAFF. CDR3 DNA sequence: TGTGCCAGCAGTTTCACAGGGGCTGCGAACACTGAAGCTTTCTTT.

The CDR3 here is CASSPENRGNGYTF. CDR3 DNA sequence: TGTGCCAGCAGCCCGGAGAACAGGGGGAATGGCTACACCTTC. The chain has TRBV2 and TRBJ1-2, with 8 bases identical to TRBD1. V trimming: 6 bases; J trimming: 6 bases; junction bases outside the gene matches: 9. Germline V gene data show CDR1 as SNHLY and CDR2 as FYNNEI. The CDR3 covers 14 residues.

The rearrangement uses TRBV29-1 and TRBJ2-5, with TRBD2 identical over 9 bases. This CDR3 is built from 13 residues. Germline CDR1 and CDR2: SQVTM and ANQGSEA. J gave up 5 bases and V 5 bases, and 6 bases lay outside the gene matches. CDR3: CSVLKTSGETQYF. The CDR3 DNA is TGCAGCGTTTTGAAGACTAGCGGTGAGACCCAGTACTTC. Complete variable domain (other parts from reference TRBV29-1 and TRBJ2-5): SAVISQKPSRDICQRGTSLTIQCQVDSQVTMMFWYRQQPGQSLTLIATANQGSEATYESGFVIDKFPISRPNLTFSTLTVSNMSPEDSSIYLCSVLKTSGETQYFGPGTRLLVL.

The V and J genes are TRBV9 and TRBJ2-2, with TRBD2 identical over 9 bases. After removal of 4 bases from V and 3 bases from J, the junction contained 10 bases not matched to a gene. The length of the CDR3 is 17 residues. CDR1 and CDR2 from the germline V gene are SGDLS and YYNGEE. The CDR3 reads CASSLLGAGGHTGELFF. CDR3 nucleotides: TGTGCCAGCAGCCTCCTAGGGGCGGGGGGGCACACCGGGGAGCTGTTTTTT.

V usage is TRBV4-3 and J usage is TRBJ2-2; 7 positions agree with TRBD2. Germline V gene lookup returns CDR1 LGHNA and CDR2 YSLEER. CDR3 size: 14 residues. J was trimmed by 6 bases and V by 4 bases; bases with no gene match: 5. The CDR3 DNA is TGCGCCAGCAGCCTTACTAGCGTCGCCGGGGAGCTGTTTTTT. Protein product: CASSLTSVAGELFF.

The rearrangement joins TRBV9 to TRBJ2-7, with 9 positions matching TRBD1. V shed 0 bases and J 5 bases; nucleotides not matched to a gene: 6. The CDR3 extends over 15 amino acids. The germline V gene encodes CDR1 SGDLS and CDR2 YYNGEE. The CDR3 DNA is TGTGCCAGCAGCGTAGCCCTGGACAGGGGCCACGAGCAGTACTTC. This gives the protein CASSVALDRGHEQYF. The whole variable domain, remainder taken from reference TRBV9 and TRBJ2-7, is DSGVTQTPKHLITATGQRVTLRCSPRSGDLSVYWYQQSLDQGLQFLIQYYNGEERAKGNILERFSAQQFPDLHSELNLSSLELGDSALYFCASSVALDRGHEQYFGPGTRLTVT.

The chain employs TRBV29-1 and TRBJ1-4; D unclear. With 4 bases removed from V and 3 bases from J, the gap between germline ends came to 9 bases. This CDR3 contains 13 residues. Germline CDR1 and CDR2: SQVTM and ANQGSEA. The CDR3 region is CSVVSVANEKLFF. For the CDR3, the DNA is TGCAGCGTTGTTTCCGTAGCTAATGAAAAACTGTTTTTT.

The V call is TRBV18, the J call TRBJ2-3, with 7 positions matching TRBD1. With V trimmed by 0 bases and J by 14 bases, 8 bases remained unmatched. CDR1 is KGHSH and CDR2 is LQKENI in the germline V gene. CDR3 length equals 13 residues. CDR3 loop: CASSPPDRARGYF. The CDR3 coding sequence is TGTGCCAGCTCACCACCCGACAGGGCTAGGGGGTATTTT.

This clone was seen only once. The CDR3 sequence is CASSLKQANEKLFF. As DNA, the CDR3 is TGTGCCAGCAGTTTGAAACAGGCTAATGAAAAACTGTTTTTT. The V gene is TRBV28, the J gene TRBJ1-4; weak D call: TRBD1 (5 bases). This CDR3 region has 14 residues. The germline CDR1 and CDR2 sequences are MDHEN and SYDVKM. The ends were cut back, 3 bases at V and 3 bases at J, with 8 bases in the middle.

As regards this clone: The germline gene is not matched at one end of the junction; a read error may be the cause. The chain combines TRBV7-9 with TRBJ1-1; no reliable D call. CDR3 length: 14 amino acids. Germline V gene lookup returns CDR1 SEHNR and CDR2 FQNEAQ (reference sequence). CDR3 nucleotides: TGTTCCAGCAGCTTATCAGCAGGGAACACTGAAGCTTTCTTT. Amino acids: CSSSLSAGNTEAFF.